The source of this T cell receptor beta chain is a study of T cells in Graves' hyperthyroidism and ophthalmopathy. This clonotype was picked up many times. The antigen is unknown. CDR3 length: 15 amino acids. Trimming removed 6 bases from V and 6 bases from J; junction bases left unmatched: 12. The study's findings and limits: Most thyroid clonotypes with frequency above 0.001 were detected in blood. The model made its ophthalmopathy prediction, and onset followed a median 6.5 months later.

TCR beta CDR3 region amplification was performed from RNA transcripts. Using the HTBI primer set, a first-round RT-PCR was run on the TCR CDR3. TCRdb ran MiXCR on the multiplex PCR reads and lists one entry per CDR3 protein. The data contain fewer than 650,000 distinct CDR3 sequences, approximately 15% of them singletons. This sample holds PBMCs from 8 to 10 ml fresh peripheral blood. The sequencing sample was made of blood. The rearrangement links TRBV12-3 or TRBV12-4 to TRBJ2-5, with 8 bases lining up with TRBD1. The source of this sequence is a woman aged 25 to 39 with Graves' hyperthyroidism that later progressed to Graves' ophthalmopathy. The CDR3 sequence is CASSGPSRTGQTQYF. CDR3 sequence (DNA): TGTGCCAGCAGCGGCCCCTCTAGGACAGGGCAGACCCAGTACTTC.